Listed below are T cell receptor beta chains from one sample, sequenced in a study of shared clonotypes between healthy human individuals. The repertoire was sequenced with immunoSEQ multiplex PCR; TCRdb's copy has only in-frame clones and lacks some. The sample includes over 300,000 clones, roughly 84% of them seen just once. Sequenced material: memory CD8+ T cells sorted from blood. The receptors stem from a man younger than 35 in good health. The CDR3 runs from the conserved cysteine through the conserved F or W. The D gene is left open where the match is weak. The size entry is marked missing in some rows and otherwise reads once, few, many or a size class.

clone_size	v_call	j_call	d_call	cdr3_aa	cdr3_nt
.	TRBV7-3	TRBJ1-5	.	CASSFEDSSNQPQHF	TGTGCCAGCAGCTTTGAGGACAGCAGCAATCAGCCCCAGCATTTT
once	TRBV7-8	TRBJ2-2	.	CASSLLRQGNTGELFF	TGTGCCAGCAGCTTACTTCGCCAGGGGAACACCGGGGAGCTGTTTTTT
.	TRBV4-1	TRBJ1-2	.	CASSPRGGAANYGYTF	TGCGCCAGCAGCCCTCGCGGGGGGGCAGCTAACTATGGCTACACCTTC
.	TRBV19	TRBJ1-6	.	CASSPVSGSPLHF	TGTGCCAGTAGCCCGGTTAGCGGTTCACCCCTCCACTTT
few	TRBV6-6	TRBJ2-1	.	CASSYGQNNEQFF	TGTGCCAGCAGTTACGGGCAGAACAATGAGCAGTTCTTC
.	TRBV5-6	TRBJ2-7	TRBD2	CASSFLRASGYEQYF	TGTGCCAGCAGCTTTTTAAGGGCTAGCGGCTACGAGCAGTACTTC
.	TRBV11-2	TRBJ2-7	TRBD2	CASSLGLALEQYF	TGTGCCAGCAGCCTGGGACTAGCTCTCGAGCAGTACTTC
.	TRBV10-3	TRBJ2-4	.	CAISEPLGEGIQYF	TGTGCCATCAGTGAACCTCTCGGCGAGGGCATTCAGTACTTC
.	TRBV2	TRBJ1-3	TRBD1	CASSYAGQSGNTIYF	TGTGCCAGCAGTTACGCGGGACAGAGTGGAAACACCATATATTTT
many	TRBV7-9	TRBJ1-2	TRBD1	CASSLGWGQENGYTF	TGTGCCAGCAGCTTAGGATGGGGACAGGAGAATGGCTACACCTTC
.	TRBV5-6	TRBJ2-1	.	CASSPQSHEQFF	TGTGCCAGCAGCCCCCAGTCCCACGAGCAGTTCTTC
.	TRBV4-3	TRBJ2-7	TRBD2	CASSQERTSGLAAYEQYF	TGCGCCAGCAGCCAGGAGCGGACTAGCGGTCTGGCGGCCTACGAGCAGTACTTC
.	TRBV2	TRBJ1-6	.	CASSEAGESYNSPLHF	TGTGCCAGCAGTGAAGCAGGGGAATCCTATAATTCACCCCTCCACTTT
few	TRBV6-5	TRBJ1-4	TRBD1	CASSTGTGVEKLFF	TGTGCCAGCAGTACGGGGACAGGGGTTGAAAAACTGTTTTTT
.	TRBV10-2	TRBJ1-1	.	CASSLGAAEAFF	TGCGCCAGTTCCCTGGGGGCGGCTGAAGCTTTCTTT
.	TRBV2	TRBJ2-1	TRBD2	CASSGGLTSDEQFF	TGTGCCAGCAGTGGGGGACTAACTAGCGATGAGCAGTTCTTC
.	TRBV18	TRBJ2-7	TRBD1	CASSPLQGASSYEQYF	TGTGCCAGCTCACCATTACAGGGGGCATCTAGCTACGAGCAGTACTTC
many	TRBV9	TRBJ2-2	TRBD1	CASSVEQGGTGELFF	TGTGCCAGCAGCGTAGAACAGGGGGGCACCGGGGAGCTGTTTTTT
.	TRBV11-2	TRBJ2-3	.	CASSLRGWGTDTQYF	TGTGCCAGCAGCTTAAGGGGTTGGGGCACAGATACGCAGTATTTT
.	TRBV10-3	TRBJ2-1	TRBD2	CAISPSGRANEQFF	TGTGCCATCAGCCCCAGCGGGAGGGCCAATGAGCAGTTCTTC
.	TRBV7-8	TRBJ2-2	.	CAKGVTGELFF	TGTGCCAAAGGGGTGACCGGGGAGCTGTTTTTT
.	TRBV6-5	TRBJ2-7	.	CASSYSVGESPNEQYF	TGTGCCAGCAGTTACTCGGTCGGAGAGAGCCCAAACGAGCAGTACTTC
.	TRBV7-2	TRBJ2-7	.	CASSREVGQGPPYEQYF	TGTGCCAGCAGCAGAGAGGTGGGTCAAGGGCCCCCGTACGAGCAGTACTTC
.	TRBV12-5	TRBJ2-1	.	CASGLSIGDNEQFF	TGTGCTAGTGGTTTGTCTATCGGGGACAATGAGCAGTTCTTC
.	TRBV29-1	TRBJ1-4	.	CSVEDHPLGKLFF	TGCAGCGTTGAAGACCACCCCTTGGGCAAACTGTTTTTT
.	TRBV6-6	TRBJ2-1	.	CASSYSYRAYYNEQFF	TGTGCCAGCAGTTACTCATATCGGGCCTACTACAATGAGCAGTTCTTC
.	TRBV6-1	TRBJ1-2	.	CASSNQGAYGYTF	TGTGCCAGCAGCAATCAGGGTGCCTATGGCTACACCTTC
.	TRBV5-1	TRBJ2-6	TRBD1	CASSWTGISGANVLTF	TGCGCCAGCAGCTGGACAGGCATCTCTGGGGCCAACGTCCTGACTTTC
.	TRBV7-9	TRBJ1-1	.	CASSLVLGENTEAFF	TGTGCCAGCAGCTTAGTTTTGGGGGAGAACACTGAAGCTTTCTTT
.	TRBV6-5	TRBJ1-4	.	CASSLSGENEKLFF	TGTGCCAGCAGCCTCTCAGGGGAAAATGAAAAACTGTTTTTT
medium-sized	TRBV30	TRBJ1-1	.	CAWSFRESTEAFF	TGTGCCTGGAGTTTCCGGGAGAGCACTGAAGCTTTCTTT
once	TRBV4-3	TRBJ1-2	.	CASSQDRAVLSYGYTF	TGCGCCAGCAGCCAAGATAGGGCCGTCCTATCCTATGGCTACACCTTC
.	TRBV29-1	TRBJ2-7	.	CSVGAGSSYEQYF	TGCAGCGTTGGGGCAGGGAGCTCCTACGAGCAGTACTTC
.	TRBV6-5	TRBJ2-3	TRBD2	CASSYAGGSTDTQYF	TGTGCCAGCAGTTACGCGGGGGGCTCCACAGATACGCAGTATTTT
.	TRBV10-2	TRBJ2-1	.	CASRGGTAPYNEQFF	TGCGCCAGCAGGGGGGGGACAGCGCCCTACAATGAGCAGTTCTTC
few	TRBV21-1	TRBJ1-1	.	CASSPEAFF	TGTGCCAGCAGTCCTGAAGCTTTCTTT
.	TRBV10-2	TRBJ1-1	.	CASRGYTEAFF	TGCGCCAGCAGGGGGTACACTGAAGCTTTCTTT
.	TRBV6-5	TRBJ2-7	.	CASRLASSYEQYF	TGTGCCAGCAGACTAGCCAGCTCCTACGAGCAGTACTTC
.	TRBV9	TRBJ2-7	.	CASSVDGSYEQYF	TGTGCCAGCAGCGTAGACGGATCCTACGAGCAGTACTTC
.	TRBV28	TRBJ1-2	.	CASTLLQGDGYTF	TGTGCCAGCACCCTCTTGCAGGGCGATGGCTACACCTTC
.	TRBV7-8	TRBJ2-7	.	CASSGVGEQYF	TGTGCCAGCAGCGGGGTGGGCGAGCAGTACTTC
.	TRBV4-1	TRBJ1-1	.	CASSQEGNIHTEAFF	TGCGCCAGCAGCCAAGAAGGGAACATCCACACTGAAGCTTTCTTT
.	TRBV7-9	TRBJ1-3	.	CASSLSGPGNTIYF	TGTGCCAGCAGCTTATCCGGTCCTGGAAACACCATATATTTT
.	TRBV30	TRBJ1-4	.	CAWSVVGVKEKLFF	TGTGCCTGGAGTGTAGTAGGGGTAAAAGAAAAACTGTTTTTT
.	TRBV10-2	TRBJ1-1	.	CASSWASPYTEAFF	TGCGCCAGCAGTTGGGCCAGCCCTTATACTGAAGCTTTCTTT
.	TRBV2	TRBJ2-1	TRBD2	CASRIPLVGLAGGRPTYNEQFF	TGTGCCAGCAGGATACCATTAGTTGGGCTAGCGGGGGGCCGACCAACCTACAATGAGCAGTTCTTC
.	TRBV11-2	TRBJ2-7	.	CASSLDPGLSYEQYF	TGTGCCAGCAGCTTAGATCCGGGGCTGTCCTACGAGCAGTACTTC
.	TRBV19	TRBJ2-7	TRBD2	CASSLAGIYEQYF	TGTGCCAGTAGTTTAGCGGGAATCTACGAGCAGTACTTC
.	TRBV6-6	TRBJ1-3	.	CASLDANSGNTIYF	TGTGCCAGCCTCGACGCAAACTCTGGAAACACCATATATTTT
once	TRBV5-4	TRBJ2-7	.	CASSLNFPGRSYEQYF	TGTGCCAGCAGCTTGAATTTCCCGGGCAGATCCTACGAGCAGTACTTC